This T cell receptor beta chain was recorded in a study of regulatory T cells in long-lasting Graves disease. The time point was: newly diagnosed GD, antithyroid drugs for less than 3 months. The TCR library was made from RNA that had been extracted from PBMCs in TRIzol. Peripheral blood, 7 to 9.5 milliliters per patient, was collected in EDTA tubes. Arm-PCR of CDR3 regions and iRepertoire HTBI primers were the basis on which TCR beta libraries were built. TCRdb called the multiplex PCR reads again in MiXCR, with one record for every CDR3 protein. The sample holds roughly 360,000 distinct CDR3 sequences, over 9.5% seen once. This clonotype showed up many times. The CDR3 length is 14 residues. V gave up 6 bases and J gave up 2 bases; unmatched junction bases: 8. CDR1 is DFQATT, CDR2 SNEGSKA, per germline (reference sequence). This sample also appeared in a second study, on T cells in Graves' hyperthyroidism and ophthalmopathy.

The TCR sequence derives from a woman younger than 35 with Graves disease. The specimen comprised peripheral blood mononuclear cells (PBMCs), sampled at new diagnosis, from a patient treated with antithyroid drugs. V is TRBV20-1 and J is TRBJ1-2; 8 bases align to TRBD1. The CDR3 bases are TGCAGTGCAGAGGACAGGGTGGGGAACTATGGCTACACCTTC. Amino acids: CSAEDRVGNYGYTF.